A selection of T cell receptor beta chains follows, all from one sample in a study of cytomegalovirus exposure and HLA in healthy donors. The assay was immunoSEQ multiplex PCR, and TCRdb's table has in-frame clones only and misses some. Found here are about 130,000 clones, around 70% of them singletons; the top ten hold roughly 3.1%. What was sequenced was PBMCs. All receptors derive from a man younger than 40 in good health and CMV-seronegative. The CDR3 runs from the conserved cysteine through the conserved F or W. The D gene is left open where the match is weak. Clone sizes are given selectively: once, few, many, or a class where the clone is expanded.

>TRBV28|TRBJ1-3|14|.|once
CASSPPFSGNTIYF
TGTGCCAGCAGTCCCCCTTTCTCTGGAAACACCATATATTTT
>TRBV4-1|TRBJ2-1|14|.|.
CASSQDQDYNEQFF
TGCGCCAGCAGCCAAGATCAGGATTACAATGAGCAGTTCTTC
>TRBV5-1|TRBJ1-3|15|.|.
CASSTGESSGNTIYF
TGCGCCAGCAGCACCGGGGAAAGCTCTGGAAACACCATATATTTT
>TRBV19|TRBJ1-5|15|.|.
CASSTGTHSNQPQHF
TGTGCCAGTAGTACGGGGACACATAGCAATCAGCCCCAGCATTTT
>TRBV7-3|TRBJ2-3|14|.|.
CASSFGQGGDTQYF
TGTGCCAGCAGCTTCGGGCAGGGGGGAGATACGCAGTATTTT
>TRBV5-1|TRBJ2-1|16|TRBD2|once
CASSLAGWRGGNEQFF
TGCGCCAGCAGCTTGGCCGGTTGGCGGGGGGGGAATGAGCAGTTCTTC
>TRBV27|TRBJ2-2|15|.|.
CASSPRDMGTGELFF
TGTGCCAGCTCCCCCCGGGACATGGGCACCGGGGAGCTGTTTTTT
>TRBV2|TRBJ2-7|13|TRBD1|.
CASTGTASYEQYF
TGTGCCAGCACTGGGACAGCGAGCTACGAGCAGTACTTC
>TRBV6-5|TRBJ2-7|15|TRBD2|.
CASSYSREGRYEQYF
TGTGCCAGCAGTTACTCGAGGGAGGGCCGATACGAGCAGTACTTC
>TRBV4-1|TRBJ1-4|16|TRBD1|.
CASSQGTGRANEKLFF
TGCGCCAGCAGCCAGGGGACAGGGAGGGCTAATGAAAAACTGTTTTTT
>TRBV7-6|TRBJ2-3|16|TRBD1|.
CASSLRGTGVTDTQYF
TGTGCCAGCAGCTTAAGAGGGACAGGGGTCACAGATACGCAGTATTTT
>TRBV18|TRBJ2-7|13|TRBD1|few
CASSPRQGNEQYF
TGTGCCAGCTCACCGCGACAGGGGAACGAGCAGTACTTC
>TRBV6-5|TRBJ2-1|13|TRBD2|.
CASVAGRWGEQFF
TGTGCCAGCGTAGCGGGAAGGTGGGGTGAGCAGTTCTTC
>TRBV30|TRBJ2-5|14|.|.
CAWSVILDQETQYF
TGTGCCTGGAGTGTAATACTGGACCAAGAGACCCAGTACTTC
>TRBV29-1|TRBJ2-5|15|.|.
CSVEGTGYDQETQYF
TGCAGCGTTGAAGGAACAGGGTACGATCAAGAGACCCAGTACTTC
>TRBV23-1|TRBJ2-4|15|.|.
CASKAGGMAKNIQYF
TGCGCCAGCAAGGCCGGGGGTATGGCCAAAAACATTCAGTACTTC
>TRBV6-1|TRBJ1-5|17|TRBD1|.
CASSGSTGGRGNQPQHF
TGTGCCAGCAGTGGCTCGACAGGGGGCAGGGGCAATCAGCCCCAGCATTTT
>TRBV28|TRBJ2-2|11|.|.
CASRTTGELFF
TGTGCCAGCAGGACTACCGGGGAGCTGTTTTTT
>TRBV30|TRBJ2-5|15|TRBD2|once
CASTPPGGGVETQYF
TGTGCCTCCACCCCCCCTGGCGGGGGGGTAGAGACCCAGTACTTC
>TRBV30|TRBJ2-7|12|TRBD1|.
CAWTPQGPEQYF
TGTGCCTGGACACCACAGGGGCCCGAGCAGTACTTC
>TRBV7-9|TRBJ1-1|14|.|.
CASSLLPENTEAFF
TGTGCCAGCAGCTTACTTCCAGAGAACACTGAAGCTTTCTTT
>TRBV6-1|TRBJ1-4|14|.|.
CASRTTGLNEKLFF
TGTGCCAGCAGAACGACAGGACTTAATGAAAAACTGTTTTTT
>TRBV30|TRBJ1-2|14|TRBD1|.
CAWSITTGHYGYTF
TGTGCCTGGAGTATAACGACAGGGCACTATGGCTACACCTTC
>TRBV4-2|TRBJ1-5|16|.|.
CASSQDWASSNQPQHF
TGTGCCAGCAGCCAAGATTGGGCAAGTAGCAATCAGCCCCAGCATTTT